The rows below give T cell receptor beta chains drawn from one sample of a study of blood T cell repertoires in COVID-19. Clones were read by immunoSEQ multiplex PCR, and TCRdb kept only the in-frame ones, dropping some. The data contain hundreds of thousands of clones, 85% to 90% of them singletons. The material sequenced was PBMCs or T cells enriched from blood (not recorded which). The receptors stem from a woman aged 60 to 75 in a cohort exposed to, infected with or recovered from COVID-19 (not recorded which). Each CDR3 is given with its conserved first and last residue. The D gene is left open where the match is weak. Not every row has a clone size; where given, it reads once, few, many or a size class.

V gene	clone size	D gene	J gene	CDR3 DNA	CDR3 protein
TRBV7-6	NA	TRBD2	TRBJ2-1	TGTGCCAGCAGCTTACTAGCGGGAGGCTACTACAATGAGCAGTTCTTC	CASSLLAGGYYNEQFF
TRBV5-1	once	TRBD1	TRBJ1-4	TGCGCCAGCAGGAGTCGGGACAGGGGTTTGGAAAAACTGTTTTTT	CASRSRDRGLEKLFF
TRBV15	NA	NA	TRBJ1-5	TGTGCCACCAGCGCGCGCGACAGACGAAATCAGCCCCAGCATTTT	CATSARDRRNQPQHF
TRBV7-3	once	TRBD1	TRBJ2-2	TGTGCCAGCAGGCCGGGACAGGGGGTCGCCGGGGAGCTGTTTTTT	CASRPGQGVAGELFF
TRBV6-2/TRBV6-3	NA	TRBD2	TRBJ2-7	TGTGCCAGCAGTTACTACCCCCGGACTAGCGGGAGGTACGAGCAGTACTTC	CASSYYPRTSGRYEQYF
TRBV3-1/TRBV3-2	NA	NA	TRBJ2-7	TGTGCCAGCAGCCAAGATGCCAGCTCCTACGAGCAGTACTTC	CASSQDASSYEQYF
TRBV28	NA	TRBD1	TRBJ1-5	TGTGCCAGCAGTCCTTGGGCCGGGACAGAAAATCAGCCCCAGCATTTT	CASSPWAGTENQPQHF
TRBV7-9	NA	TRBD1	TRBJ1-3	TGTGCCAGCAGACGGGACAGGGACATTTCTGGAAACACCATATATTTT	CASRRDRDISGNTIYF
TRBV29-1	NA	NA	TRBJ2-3	TGCAGCGTTGAAGAGGTCGCAGCAGATACGCAGTATTTT	CSVEEVAADTQYF
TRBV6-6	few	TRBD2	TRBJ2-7	TGTGCCAGCCGCCAGCGGGAGACTCACGAGCAGTACTTC	CASRQRETHEQYF
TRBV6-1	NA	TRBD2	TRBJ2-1	TGTGCCAGCAGTGAAGTTGGGACTAGGTTCTACAATGAGCAGTTCTTC	CASSEVGTRFYNEQFF
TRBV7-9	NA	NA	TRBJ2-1	TGTGCCAGCAGCTTAGCTCTTCTCAATGAGCAGTTCTTC	CASSLALLNEQFF